This T cell receptor beta chain was captured in a study of blood T cell repertoires in COVID-19. About the research overall: Sites in the United States, Italy and Spain provided acute and convalescent COVID-19 samples. Sources were T cells, B-cell-depleted T cells, or PBMCs; the material itself was cDNA or gDNA.

The CDR3 is 15 residues long. Germline values: CDR1 SGHRS, CDR2 YFSETQ. The junction had 8 bases not matched to a gene; V was cut back by 4 bases and J by 6 bases. Per the authors' pipeline: It was from reference gene primer amplification that nucleated cell counts were estimated. Profiling relied on immunoSEQ multiplex PCR, and the TCRdb table lists in-frame clones only, not all of them. V and J calls and clone size are those listed in that table; D and trimming were worked out from the DNA. This sample has 150,000 to 200,000 clones; about 90% occur once, and the top ten carry 0.7% to 0.85%. The V gene is TRBV5-1, the J gene TRBJ2-7, with 12 bases lining up with TRBD1. The material sequenced was peripheral blood. The TCR sequence derives from a woman in her 70s with acute or convalescent COVID-19. The DNA of the CDR3 is TGCGCCAGCAGCCTGGGCGGGACAGGGGGCGCCGAGCAGTACTTC. It is translated as CASSLGGTGGAEQYF.